These 28 T cell receptor beta chains were sequenced from one sample in a study of blood T cell repertoires in COVID-19. Clones were sequenced by immunoSEQ multiplex PCR, and TCRdb holds only the in-frame ones, with some missing. The sample carries more than 65,000 clones, approximately 90% recorded once. Material for sequencing was peripheral blood. These receptors originate from a woman older than 75 with active or convalescent COVID-19.

The chain is built from TRBV7-2 and TRBJ1-1, with D unclear. V was cut by 3 bases and J by 3 bases, with 5 bases left in between. CDR1 and CDR2 from the germline V gene are SGHTA and FQGNSA. The CDR3 consists of 12 residues. CDR3 residues: CASSFSYTEAFF. DNA of the CDR3: TGTGCCAGCAGCTTTTCATACACTGAAGCTTTCTTT.

The chain carries TRBV27 and TRBJ1-2; 7 nucleotides align to TRBD1. Looked up from germline, CDR1 is MNHEY and CDR2 is SMNVEV (reference sequence). The CDR3 runs to 14 residues. V gave up 3 bases and J gave up 6 bases; unmatched junction bases: 7. This CDR3 is CASSLSQRGHGYTF. CDR3 sequence (DNA): TGTGCCAGCAGTTTGAGTCAGAGGGGGCATGGCTACACCTTC.

The chain has TRBV5-1 and TRBJ1-2, with 10 bases aligning to TRBD1. The CDR3 has 14 amino acids. The germline CDR1 and CDR2 sequences are SGHRS and YFSETQ. V lost 0 bases to trimming and J lost 8 bases; unmatched junction nucleotides: 4. The CDR3 is CASSLGDRGRGYTF. The DNA of the CDR3 is TGCGCCAGCAGCTTGGGGGACAGGGGACGGGGCTACACCTTC. Based on the CDR3 plus reference TRBV5-1 and TRBJ1-2, the full variable domain is KAGVTQTPRYLIKTRGQQVTLSCSPISGHRSVSWYQQTPGQGLQFLFEYFSETQRNKGNFPGRFSGRQFSNSRSEMNVSTLELGDSALYLCASSLGDRGRGYTFGSGTRLTVV.

DNA of the CDR3: TGCGCCAGCGGTAGACAGGGCCCTTCCTACGAGCAGTACTTC. Amino acid sequence: CASGRQGPSYEQYF. The chain is built from TRBV5-1 and TRBJ2-7; TRBD1 aligns across 7 bases. Germline V gives CDR1 SGHRS, CDR2 YFSETQ. The trim removed 7 bases at V and 1 base at J, leaving 8 bases unmatched. This CDR3 spans 14 amino acids.

This clone was detected only once. The chain combines TRBV2 with TRBJ1-2, with a tentative D call TRBD1 (5 bases). With 6 bases removed from V and 2 bases from J, the gap between germline ends came to 13 bases. The CDR3 has 14 amino acids. CDR1 SNHLY and CDR2 FYNNEI come from the germline V gene. This chain's CDR3 is CASRGQGSNYGYTF. Here the CDR3 DNA reads TGTGCCAGCAGAGGTCAGGGTTCGAACTATGGCTACACCTTC.

The rearrangement joins TRBV7-2 to TRBJ1-3, with a weak D call TRBD1 (6 bases). This CDR3 contains 17 residues. V was cut by 1 base and J by 0 bases, with 13 bases left in between. Germline CDR1 reads SGHTA; CDR2 reads FQGNSA. The DNA of the CDR3 is TGTGCCAGCAGCTTAGGTGGGACACAATTCTCTGGAAACACCATATATTTT. Translating gives CASSLGGTQFSGNTIYF.

This clone has a handful of counts. The V gene is TRBV20-1, the J gene TRBJ1-1; 9 nucleotides match TRBD1. V shed 3 bases, J shed 2 bases, and the junction held 7 bases outside the gene matches. The germline V gene encodes CDR1 DFQATT and CDR2 SNEGSKA (reference sequence). CDR3 size: 15 residues. CDR3 sequence (DNA): TGCAGTGCTAGTATGGCCACAGGGGGCAACACTGAAGCTTTCTTT. It codes for CSASMATGGNTEAFF.

Points on this clone: A junction boundary mismatches the germline segment, possibly from a read error. Different DNA sequences within this sample yield the same CDR3. This chain joins TRBV19 and TRBJ2-1, with D maybe TRBD1 (8 bases). The CDR3 is 17 residues long. CDR1 and CDR2 from the germline V gene are LNHDA and SQIVND (reference sequence). The CDR3, as DNA: TGTGCCTGTAGTCCGGGGGCGGGGAGGACAGGGAGGGGTGAGCAGTTCTTC. Translated, it gives CACSPGAGRTGRGEQFF.

The chain is built from TRBV25-1 and TRBJ1-1, with 9 bases lining up with TRBD1. J lost 5 bases, V lost 6 bases, and 1 base had no gene match. The CDR3 spans 12 residues. Germline-derived CDR1 and CDR2 are MGHDK and SYGVNS. The CDR3: CASSDRGTEAFF. In DNA, the CDR3 is TGTGCCAGCAGCGACAGGGGGACTGAAGCTTTCTTT. Full variable domain (missing parts from reference TRBV25-1 and TRBJ1-1): EADIYQTPRYLVIGTGKKITLECSQTMGHDKMYWYQQDPGMELHLIHYSYGVNSTEKGDLSSESTVSRIRTEHFPLTLESARPSHTSQYLCASSDRGTEAFFGQGTRLTVV.

The chain has TRBV7-2 and TRBJ2-3, with D perhaps TRBD1 (6 bases). Trimming pared 3 bases from V and 6 bases from J, leaving 10 bases between. The CDR3 spans 13 residues. The germline V gene encodes CDR1 SGHTA and CDR2 FQGNSA. Written as DNA, the CDR3 is TGTGCCAGCAGCTTCATCACAGGGGATACGCAGTATTTT. Encoded protein: CASSFITGDTQYF.

J is TRBJ2-7 and V is TRBV19, with 10 bases that match TRBD2. Trimming removed 5 bases from V and 0 bases from J; junction bases left unmatched: 4. The germline V gene has CDR1 LNHDA and CDR2 SQIVND (reference sequence). There are 15 residues in the CDR3. Here the CDR3 DNA reads TGTGCCAGTAGTCAGACTAGCGGGCCCTCCTACGAGCAGTACTTC. Amino acids: CASSQTSGPSYEQYF. Drawing the rest from reference TRBV19 and TRBJ2-7, the complete variable domain is DGGITQSPKYLFRKEGQNVTLSCEQNLNHDAMYWYRQDPGQGLRLIYYSQIVNDFQKGDIAEGYSVSREKKESFPLTVTSAQKNPTAFYLCASSQTSGPSYEQYFGPGTRLTVT.

The rearrangement uses TRBV3-1 (or the pseudogene TRBV3-2) and TRBJ1-3, with D tentatively TRBD1 (5 bases). The CDR3 loop spans 16 amino acids. Germline V lookup: CDR1 LGHDT, CDR2 YNNKEL (reference sequence). The ends were cut back, 1 base at V and 3 bases at J, with 13 bases in the middle. The CDR3 DNA follows: TGTGCCAGCAGCCAAGGGAGGGGCGCAGGTGGAAACACCATATATTTT. Protein product: CASSQGRGAGGNTIYF.

There are a few counts of this clone. The rearrangement joins TRBV12-3 or TRBV12-4 to TRBJ1-1; D not certain. The CDR3 spans 13 residues. The V end was cut by 4 bases, the J end by 8 bases, with 14 bases between. The CDR3 sequence is CASSSGLAREAFF. The CDR3 DNA is TGTGCCAGCAGTTCCGGGTTGGCTAGAGAAGCTTTCTTT.

The sample holds one count of this clone. The chain uses TRBV19 and TRBJ2-2; D is perhaps TRBD1 (5 bases). The CDR3 is 14 residues long. V lost 1 base to trimming and J lost 2 bases, with 5 bases between them. Germline CDR1 reads LNHDA; CDR2 reads SQIVND (reference sequence). CDR3 residues: CASSIGGNTGELFF. DNA for the CDR3: TGTGCCAGTAGTATAGGGGGCAACACCGGGGAGCTGTTTTTT. Using reference TRBV19 and TRBJ2-2 for the parts outside the CDR3, the full variable domain is DGGITQSPKYLFRKEGQNVTLSCEQNLNHDAMYWYRQDPGQGLRLIYYSQIVNDFQKGDIAEGYSVSREKKESFPLTVTSAQKNPTAFYLCASSIGGNTGELFFGEGSRLTVL.

The chain joins TRBV7-2 to TRBJ1-5; the D is unclear. Trimming left V 1 base short and J 0 bases short, with 10 bases between. The V gene's germline CDR1 is SGHTA and CDR2 FQGNSA. This CDR3 is 16 amino acids long. CDR3 DNA sequence: TGTGCCAGCAGCTTAGGTTCGGGGTATAGCAATCAGCCCCAGCATTTT. Translated, it gives CASSLGSGYSNQPQHF.

This chain joins TRBV6-5 and TRBJ2-5; D not certain. V lost 6 bases, J lost 0 bases, and 2 bases lay in between. This CDR3 comprises 11 residues. Germline V gene sequence: CDR1 MNHEY, CDR2 SVGAGI. CDR3 loop: CASSNQETQYF. The CDR3 DNA reads TGTGCCAGCAGCAACCAAGAGACCCAGTACTTC.

The chain uses TRBV27 and TRBJ2-2, with D perhaps matching TRBD2 (5 bases). The CDR3 sequence is 14 residues long. V was cut by 4 bases and J by 6 bases, with 12 bases left in between. The germline CDR1 and CDR2 sequences are MNHEY and SMNVEV (reference sequence). The CDR3 protein is CASSYEAGPGELFF. CDR3 coding DNA: TGTGCCAGCAGTTACGAGGCGGGCCCCGGGGAGCTGTTTTTT.

V and J are TRBV24-1 and TRBJ2-2; the D gene is possibly TRBD2 (6 bases). The germline CDR1 and CDR2 sequences are KGHDR and SFDVKD. V lost 3 bases and J lost 4, with 23 bases in between. This CDR3 contains 19 residues. The chain's CDR3 is CATSDPAGSTGAPTGELFF. The CDR3, as DNA: TGTGCCACCAGTGATCCCGCAGGGAGCACGGGAGCGCCCACCGGGGAGCTGTTTTTT.

V usage is TRBV7-2 and J usage is TRBJ1-2; 7 bases are a match to TRBD1. This CDR3 is 13 amino acids long. Germline CDR1 and CDR2: SGHTA and FQGNSA. V gave up 8 bases and J gave up 8 bases; unmatched junction bases: 11. CDR3 in DNA: TGTGCCAGCCGACAGGGAGCTCGCGCGGGCTACACCTTC. Amino acids: CASRQGARAGYTF.

The chain has TRBV3-1 (or the pseudogene TRBV3-2) and TRBJ2-5; D possibly corresponds to TRBD1 (5 bases). This CDR3 is 19 amino acids long. Looked up from germline, CDR1 is LGHDT and CDR2 is YNNKEL (reference sequence). Between the trimmed V and J ends, which lost 0 bases and 0 bases, there was a span of 20 bases. CDR3 DNA: TGTGCCAGCAGCCAAGAGGGCCAGGGCACCCCCACCTACCAAGAGACCCAGTACTTC. It translates to CASSQEGQGTPTYQETQYF.

The chain couples TRBV7-9 to TRBJ1-3; a weak D match, TRBD1 (6 bases). CDR1 is SEHNR and CDR2 is FQNEAQ in the germline V gene (reference sequence). CDR3 size: 16 residues. The V end lost 1 base, the J end lost 7 bases, and 17 bases lay between the germline ends. The CDR3 sequence: CASSLDPGHGRNTIYF. In DNA form, the CDR3 reads TGTGCCAGCAGCTTAGACCCGGGACACGGGCGGAACACCATATATTTT.

V and J are TRBV28 and TRBJ1-4; 8 bases are shared with TRBD1. The CDR3 is 15 residues long. Germline V CDR1 and CDR2: MDHEN, SYDVKM. With V trimmed by 3 bases and J by 2 bases, 2 bases remained unmatched. The CDR3 loop is CASSFRQGTNEKLFF. DNA of the CDR3: TGTGCCAGCAGTTTCCGACAGGGGACTAATGAAAAACTGTTTTTT.

The V gene is TRBV5-1, the J gene TRBJ2-1; TRBD1 matches 7 bases. In germline, CDR1 is SGHRS, CDR2 YFSETQ. The J segment lost 6 bases and the V segment lost 3 bases, leaving 9 bases of the junction unmatched. The CDR3 covers 15 residues. CDR3 nucleotides: TGCGCCAGCAGCTCGAGGCTGACAGGGACCAATGAGCAGTTCTTC. Protein: CASSSRLTGTNEQFF.

The chain uses TRBV7-2 and TRBJ1-6; 7 bases are shared with TRBD1. The germline V gene encodes CDR1 SGHTA and CDR2 FQGNSA. The length of the CDR3 is 16 residues. After removal of 4 bases from V and 6 bases from J, the junction contained 9 bases not matched to a gene. The CDR3 loop is CASSSRPGTANSPLHF. CDR3 in DNA: TGTGCCAGCAGCTCCAGACCCGGGACAGCTAATTCACCCCTCCACTTT.

The rearrangement links TRBV7-9 to TRBJ2-3; 9 nucleotides agree with TRBD2. The CDR3 extends over 15 amino acids. Germline-derived CDR1 and CDR2 are SEHNR and FQNEAQ (reference sequence). V lost 0 bases, J lost 6 bases, and 4 bases stayed unmatched. DNA of the CDR3: TGTGCCAGCAGCTTAGCAGGGACTAGCAGGGATACGCAGTATTTT. Its protein is CASSLAGTSRDTQYF.

The chain carries TRBV4-3 and TRBJ1-4; TRBD1 might be the D (5 bases). The V end lost 4 bases, the J end lost 7 bases, and 13 bases lay between the germline ends. From germline, CDR1 is LGHNA and CDR2 YSLEER. The CDR3 sequence is 14 residues long. The CDR3 DNA reads as TGCGCCAGCAGCCTAGCCCCGGGGGGTGAAAAACTGTTTTTT. Protein product: CASSLAPGGEKLFF.

The chain employs TRBV2 and TRBJ2-3, with 7 positions matching TRBD1. With 5 bases clipped from V and 6 bases from J, the junction kept 5 bases outside the gene matches. The CDR3 has 13 residues. Germline V gives CDR1 SNHLY, CDR2 FYNNEI. CDR3 coding DNA: TGTGCCAGCAGTATCCTACAGGGGGATACGCAGTATTTT. Encoded protein: CASSILQGDTQYF.

This rearrangement joins TRBV28 to TRBJ2-7, with 9 bases fitting TRBD1. After removal of 5 bases from V and 4 bases from J, the junction contained 6 bases not matched to a gene. Germline CDR1 reads MDHEN; CDR2 reads SYDVKM. This CDR3 region has 14 residues. CDR3 bases: TGTGCCAGCAGTACTCCGGGACAGGGTTACGAGCAGTACTTC. Amino acid sequence: CASSTPGQGYEQYF.